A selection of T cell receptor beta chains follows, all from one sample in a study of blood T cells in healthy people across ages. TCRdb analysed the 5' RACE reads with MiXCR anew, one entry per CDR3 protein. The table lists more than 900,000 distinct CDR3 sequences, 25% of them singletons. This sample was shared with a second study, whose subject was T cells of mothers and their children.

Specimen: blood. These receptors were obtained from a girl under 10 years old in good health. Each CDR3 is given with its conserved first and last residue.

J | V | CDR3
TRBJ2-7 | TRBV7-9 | CASSFSGGGLRTYEQYF
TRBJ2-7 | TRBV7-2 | CASSTGLVYEQYF
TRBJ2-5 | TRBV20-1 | CSARDLGAQETQYF
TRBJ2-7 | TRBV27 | CASSFSQGPYEQYF
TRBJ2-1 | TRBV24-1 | CATSAGGGEQFF
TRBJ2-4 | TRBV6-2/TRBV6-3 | CASSLMSAKNIQYF
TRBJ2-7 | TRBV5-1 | CASSSLRGGVEQYF
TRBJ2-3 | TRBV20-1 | CSARLGLAGVDTQYF
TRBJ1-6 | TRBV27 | CASSLFDGVDNSPLHF
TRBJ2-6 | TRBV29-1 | CSVLWTVPSPGANALTF
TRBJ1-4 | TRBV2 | CASSVGTVNEKLFF
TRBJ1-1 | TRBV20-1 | CSARMTQITEAFF
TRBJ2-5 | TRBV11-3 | CASSLGRKGQYF
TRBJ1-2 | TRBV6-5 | CASRNVGGSDYGYTF
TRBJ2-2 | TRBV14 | CASSPLGLAGGGGELFF
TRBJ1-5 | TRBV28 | CASSSLTGSRPQHF
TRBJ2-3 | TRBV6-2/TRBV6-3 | CASSYVLGQVADTQYF
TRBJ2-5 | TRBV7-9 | CTSSYLGTGTETQYF
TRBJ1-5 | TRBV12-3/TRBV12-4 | CASSSSWDRVNQPQHF
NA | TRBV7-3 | CASSIGLGAYEQYF
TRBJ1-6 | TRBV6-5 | CASSYSAGVLHF
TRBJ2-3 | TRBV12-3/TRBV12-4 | CASSLNLRDTQYF
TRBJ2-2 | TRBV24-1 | CATSDRPRGTGELFF
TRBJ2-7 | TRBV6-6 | CASSYPMTSGSYEQYF
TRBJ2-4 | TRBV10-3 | CAIGRGENIQYF
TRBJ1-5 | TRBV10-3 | CAISRTEGQPQHF
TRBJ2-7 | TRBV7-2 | CASSLSQGQRDEQYF
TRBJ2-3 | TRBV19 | CAGRSSDTQYF
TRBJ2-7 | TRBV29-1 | CSGGSGGSYEQYF
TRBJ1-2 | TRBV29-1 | CSVLEEGRYGYTF
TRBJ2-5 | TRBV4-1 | CASSQTPTPQETQYF
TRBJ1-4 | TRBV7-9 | CASSLPGEVEKLFF
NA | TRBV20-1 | CSARQGRAGGAYEQYF
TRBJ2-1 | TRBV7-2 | CASRQYPALYNEQFF
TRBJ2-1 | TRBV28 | CASSHAWGGTYNEQFF
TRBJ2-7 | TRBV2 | CASSEWQAPVEQYF
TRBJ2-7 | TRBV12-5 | CASGLATGLSSYEQYF
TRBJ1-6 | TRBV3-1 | CASSPLTQATAPHSPLHF
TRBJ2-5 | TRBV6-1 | CASRPLGGRPQETQYF
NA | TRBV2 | CASSYIEQFF
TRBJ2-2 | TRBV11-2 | CASSPVVLLAGVKNTGELFF
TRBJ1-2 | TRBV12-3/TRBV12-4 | CASSFSGTGGYTF
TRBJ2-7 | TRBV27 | CASIDLGMGEQYF
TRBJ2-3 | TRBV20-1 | CSAPSRTGEIPSTDTQYF
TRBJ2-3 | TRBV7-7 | CASSLYGTTSADTQYF
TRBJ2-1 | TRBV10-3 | CAISGSFNEQFF
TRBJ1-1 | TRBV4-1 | CASSQDRIVPGTETFF
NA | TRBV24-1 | CATSDSDYEQYF
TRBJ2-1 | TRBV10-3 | CAISESMASGKFF
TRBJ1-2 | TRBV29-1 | CSVDPPDRGLSYTF